This T cell receptor (beta chain) was identified in a study of CD8 T cells in ankylosing spondylitis (dated by TCRdb to 2016 to 2017). Concerning the study at large: To find TCR variants linked to disease, the study profiled T cell receptor beta repertoires in ankylosing spondylitis patients and healthy donors. The full study cohort was made up of approximately 27 ankylosing spondylitis patients and roughly 100 healthy donors. Samples of peripheral blood were taken, and for ankylosing spondylitis patients, synovial fluid was collected as well. Study-level results and caveats: Blood from ankylosing spondylitis patients appeared to be characterized by a TCR beta motif made up of under ten highly homologous amino acid variants. Significant enrichment of the disease-linked clones was reported in matched synovial fluid samples from ankylosing spondylitis patients. Some of the motif variants had been reported before in the synovial fluid and blood of reactive arthritis patients, a finding that suggests common disease-initiation mechanisms. The disease-linked clones showed a CD8+ phenotype and occurred at relatively low frequencies in peripheral blood.

The sequencer was an Illumina HiSeq 2500. TCR beta libraries were prepared by quantitative 5'-RACE with molecular barcodes. The source study handled its data this way. A new computational method, built on a probabilistic model of VDJ rearrangement, was used to identify disease-linked TCR variants. TCRdb ran its own pipeline on the public reads, namely fastp trimming at Q25 and MiXCR clone calling, and kept in-frame beta chains. Rows are unified per CDR3 protein, each entry keeping the most common DNA and genes. TCRdb's processing, not the study's, gives the V and J calls here. The sample table lists some 100,000 distinct CDR3 sequences, roughly 8.3% of them with a count of one. Jointly, the top ten make up around a tenth of the sample. Measured from the cysteine to the phenylalanine, the CDR3 is 18 residues long. The entry retains the CDR3 DNA only, 54 bases that are in frame from base 1. V was cut back by 1 base and J by 1 base, leaving a gap of 19 bases between them. Per the germline V gene, LGHNA is the CDR1 and YNFKEQ is the CDR2.

This clonotype was picked up many times. Its target antigen remains unknown. It has no much larger one-base neighbor in the sample; base qualities were not kept. This receptor was taken from a male donor with ankylosing spondylitis or in good health (not recorded which). Sequences were obtained from blood, either unsorted or a sorted T cell fraction (not recorded which). The receptor chain draws on TRBV4-2 and TRBJ2-5; the D region is possibly TRBD1 or TRBD2, each matching across 5 bases. The nucleotide sequence is TGTGCCAGCAGCCAAGGAAGGGACGGGCGTAATAGCCAAGAGACCCAGTACTTC. This translates into CASSQGRDGRNSQETQYF.